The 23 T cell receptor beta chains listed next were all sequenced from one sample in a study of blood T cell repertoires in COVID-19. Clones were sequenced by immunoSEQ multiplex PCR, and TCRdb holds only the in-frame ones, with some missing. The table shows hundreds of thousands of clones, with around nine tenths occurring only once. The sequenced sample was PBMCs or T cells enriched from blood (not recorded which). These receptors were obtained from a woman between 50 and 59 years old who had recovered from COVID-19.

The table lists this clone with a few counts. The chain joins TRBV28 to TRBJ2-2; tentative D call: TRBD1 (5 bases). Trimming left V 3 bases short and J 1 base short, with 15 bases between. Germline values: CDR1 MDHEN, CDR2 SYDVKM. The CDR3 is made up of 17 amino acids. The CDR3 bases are TGTGCCAGCAGTTTCCCCATGGCAGGGATGAACACCGGGGAGCTGTTTTTT. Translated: CASSFPMAGMNTGELFF.

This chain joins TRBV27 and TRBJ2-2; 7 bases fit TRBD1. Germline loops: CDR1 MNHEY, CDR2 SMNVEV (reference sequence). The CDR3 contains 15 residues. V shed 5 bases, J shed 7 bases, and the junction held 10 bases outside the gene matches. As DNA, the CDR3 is TGTGCCAGCAGTCCCTGGGACAGCTTAGGCGGGGAGCTGTTTTTT. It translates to CASSPWDSLGGELFF.

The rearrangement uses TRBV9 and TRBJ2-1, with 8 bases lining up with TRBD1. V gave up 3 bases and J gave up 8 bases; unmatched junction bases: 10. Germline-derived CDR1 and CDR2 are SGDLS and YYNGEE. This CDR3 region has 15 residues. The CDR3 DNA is TGTGCCAGCAGCGATAATCGACAGGGGAGACATGAGCAGTTCTTC. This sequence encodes CASSDNRQGRHEQFF.

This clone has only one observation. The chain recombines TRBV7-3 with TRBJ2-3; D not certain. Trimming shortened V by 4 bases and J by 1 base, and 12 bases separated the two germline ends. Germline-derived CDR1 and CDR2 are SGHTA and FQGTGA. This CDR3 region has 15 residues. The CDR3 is CASSSRSPGTDTQYF. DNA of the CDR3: TGTGCCAGCAGCTCTAGGAGTCCCGGCACAGATACGCAGTATTTT.

In DNA form, the CDR3 reads TGTGCCAGCAGCTTCGGAGAGCAGCCCCAGCATTTT. Its translation: CASSFGEQPQHF. The chain joins TRBV5-5 to TRBJ1-5; D unclear. The CDR3 totals 12 residues. The V end was cut by 2 bases, the J end by 7 bases, with 7 bases between. The germline V gene has CDR1 SGHKS and CDR2 YYEKEE (reference sequence).

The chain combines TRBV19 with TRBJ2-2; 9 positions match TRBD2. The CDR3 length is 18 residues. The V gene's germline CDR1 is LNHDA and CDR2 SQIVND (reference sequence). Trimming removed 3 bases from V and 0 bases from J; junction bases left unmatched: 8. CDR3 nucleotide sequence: TGTGCCAGTAGTATGGTCATGGGCGGGAGGGCGAACACCGGGGAGCTGTTTTTT. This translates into CASSMVMGGRANTGELFF.

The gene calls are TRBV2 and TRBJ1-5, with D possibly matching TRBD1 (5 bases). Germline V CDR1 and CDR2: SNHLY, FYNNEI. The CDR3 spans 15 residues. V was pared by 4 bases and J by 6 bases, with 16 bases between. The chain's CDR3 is CASSAEGDSVQPQHF. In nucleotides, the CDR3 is TGTGCCAGCAGTGCTGAAGGGGATTCGGTTCAGCCCCAGCATTTT.

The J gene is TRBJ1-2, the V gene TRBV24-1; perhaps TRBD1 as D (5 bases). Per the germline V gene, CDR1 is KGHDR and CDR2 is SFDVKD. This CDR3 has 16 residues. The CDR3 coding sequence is TGTGCACTGACAAGGGGCGGGACCGATCTTGGCTATGGCTACACCTTC. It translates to CALTRGGTDLGYGYTF.

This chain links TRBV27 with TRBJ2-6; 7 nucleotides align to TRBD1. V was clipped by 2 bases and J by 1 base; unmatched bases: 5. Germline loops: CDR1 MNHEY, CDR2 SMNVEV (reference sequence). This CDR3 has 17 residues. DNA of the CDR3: TGTGCCAGCAGTTTAGAGGGGACAGAATCTGGGGCCAACGTCCTGACTTTC. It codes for CASSLEGTESGANVLTF.

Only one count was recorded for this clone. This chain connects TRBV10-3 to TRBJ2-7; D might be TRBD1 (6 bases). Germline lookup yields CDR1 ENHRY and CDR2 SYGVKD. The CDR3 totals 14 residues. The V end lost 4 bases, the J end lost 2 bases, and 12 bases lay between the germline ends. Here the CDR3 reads CAISVFQGPYEQYF. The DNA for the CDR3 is TGTGCCATCAGTGTCTTTCAGGGGCCCTACGAGCAGTACTTC.

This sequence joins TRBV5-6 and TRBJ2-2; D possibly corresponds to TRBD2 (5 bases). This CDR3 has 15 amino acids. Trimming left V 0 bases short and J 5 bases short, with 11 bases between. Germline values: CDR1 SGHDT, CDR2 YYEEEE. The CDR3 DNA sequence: TGTGCCAGCAGCTTGGTTAGCGATGGGACCGGGGAGCTGTTTTTT. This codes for CASSLVSDGTGELFF.

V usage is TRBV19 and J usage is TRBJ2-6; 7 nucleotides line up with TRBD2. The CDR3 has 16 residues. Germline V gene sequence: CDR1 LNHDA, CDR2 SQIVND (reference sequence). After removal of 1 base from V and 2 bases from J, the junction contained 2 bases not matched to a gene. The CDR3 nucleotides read TGTGCCAGTAGTATAGGGGAGGGGACTGGGGCCAACGTCCTGACTTTC. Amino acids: CASSIGEGTGANVLTF.

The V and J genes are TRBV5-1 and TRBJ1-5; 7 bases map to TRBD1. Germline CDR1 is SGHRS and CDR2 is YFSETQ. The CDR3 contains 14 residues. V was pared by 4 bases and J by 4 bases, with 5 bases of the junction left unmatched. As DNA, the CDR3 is TGCGCCAGCAGCCCGGGGACAGTTAATCAGCCCCAGCATTTT. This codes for CASSPGTVNQPQHF. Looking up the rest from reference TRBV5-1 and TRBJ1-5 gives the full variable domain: KAGVTQTPRYLIKTRGQQVTLSCSPISGHRSVSWYQQTPGQGLQFLFEYFSETQRNKGNFPGRFSGRQFSNSRSEMNVSTLELGDSALYLCASSPGTVNQPQHFGDGTRLSIL.

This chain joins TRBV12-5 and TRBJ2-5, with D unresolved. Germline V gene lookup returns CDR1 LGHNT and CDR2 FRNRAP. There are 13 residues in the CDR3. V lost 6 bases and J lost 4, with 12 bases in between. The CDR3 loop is CASGLNYGETQYF. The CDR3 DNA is TGTGCTAGTGGGCTTAACTATGGAGAGACCCAGTACTTC. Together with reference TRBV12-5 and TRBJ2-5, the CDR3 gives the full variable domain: DARVTQTPRHKVTEMGQEVTMRCQPILGHNTVFWYRQTMMQGLELLAYFRNRAPLDDSGMPKDRFSAEMPDATLATLKIQPSEPRDSAVYFCASGLNYGETQYFGPGTRLLVL.

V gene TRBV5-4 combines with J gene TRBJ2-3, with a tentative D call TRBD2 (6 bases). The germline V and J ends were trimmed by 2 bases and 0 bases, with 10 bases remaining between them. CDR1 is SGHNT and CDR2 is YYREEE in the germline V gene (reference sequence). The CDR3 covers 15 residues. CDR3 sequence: CASSFWRESTDTQYF. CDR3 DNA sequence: TGTGCCAGCAGCTTTTGGCGGGAAAGCACAGATACGCAGTATTTT.

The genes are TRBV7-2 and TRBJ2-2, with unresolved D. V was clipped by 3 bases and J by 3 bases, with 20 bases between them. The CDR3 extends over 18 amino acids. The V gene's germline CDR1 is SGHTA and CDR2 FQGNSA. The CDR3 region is CASSFFLWSGGDTGELFF. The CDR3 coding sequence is TGTGCCAGCAGCTTCTTTTTGTGGTCGGGTGGTGACACCGGGGAGCTGTTTTTT. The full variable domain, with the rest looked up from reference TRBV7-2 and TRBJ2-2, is GAGVSQSPSNKVTEKGKDVELRCDPISGHTALYWYRQSLGQGLEFLIYFQGNSAPDKSGLPSDRFSAERTGGSVSTLTIQRTQQEDSAVYLCASSFFLWSGGDTGELFFGEGSRLTVL.

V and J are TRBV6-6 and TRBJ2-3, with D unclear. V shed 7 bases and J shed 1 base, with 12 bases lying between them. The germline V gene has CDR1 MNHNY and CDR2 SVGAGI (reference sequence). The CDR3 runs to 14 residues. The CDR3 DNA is TGTGCCAGCAACGAACAGCATCGCACAGATACGCAGTATTTT. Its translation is CASNEQHRTDTQYF.

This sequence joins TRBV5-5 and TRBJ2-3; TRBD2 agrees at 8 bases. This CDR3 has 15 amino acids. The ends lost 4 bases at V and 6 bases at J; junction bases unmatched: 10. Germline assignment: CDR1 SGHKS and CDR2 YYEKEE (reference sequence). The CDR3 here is CASSEGRLATDTQYF. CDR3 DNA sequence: TGTGCCAGCAGCGAGGGCAGACTAGCGACGGATACGCAGTATTTT.

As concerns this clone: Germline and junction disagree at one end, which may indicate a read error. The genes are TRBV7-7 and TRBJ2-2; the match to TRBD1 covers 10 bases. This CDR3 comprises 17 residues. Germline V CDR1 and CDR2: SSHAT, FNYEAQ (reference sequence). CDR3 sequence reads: CASSLDDRGRGTGELFF. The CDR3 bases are TGTGCTAGCAGCTTAGACGACAGGGGGCGGGGAACCGGGGAGCTGTTTTTT. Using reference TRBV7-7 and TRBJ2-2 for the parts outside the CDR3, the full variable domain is GAGVSQSPRYKVTKRGQDVTLRCDPISSHATLYWYQQALGQGPEFLTYFNYEAQPDKSGLPSDRFSAERPEGSISTLTIQRTEQRDSAMYRCASSLDDRGRGTGELFFGEGSRLTVL.

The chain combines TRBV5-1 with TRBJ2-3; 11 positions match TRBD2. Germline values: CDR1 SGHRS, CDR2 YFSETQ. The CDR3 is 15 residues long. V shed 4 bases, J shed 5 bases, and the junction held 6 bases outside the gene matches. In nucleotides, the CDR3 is TGCGCCAGCAGCGTAGCGGGAGGGCGGGAAGATACGCAGTATTTT. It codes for CASSVAGGREDTQYF.

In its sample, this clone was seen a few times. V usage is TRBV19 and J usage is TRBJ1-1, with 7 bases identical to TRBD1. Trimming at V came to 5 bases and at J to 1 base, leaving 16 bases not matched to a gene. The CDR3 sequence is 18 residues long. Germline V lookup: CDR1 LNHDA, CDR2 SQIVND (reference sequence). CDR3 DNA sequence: TGTGCCAGTAGTTTCGCTGACAGGGCCTACGGCGGGAACACTGAAGCTTTCTTT. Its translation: CASSFADRAYGGNTEAFF.

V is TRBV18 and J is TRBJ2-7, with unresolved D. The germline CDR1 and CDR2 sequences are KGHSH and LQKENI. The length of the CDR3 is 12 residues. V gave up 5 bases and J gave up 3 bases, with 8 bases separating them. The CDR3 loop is CASSTSDYEQYF. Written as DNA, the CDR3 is TGTGCCAGCTCAACGAGCGACTACGAGCAGTACTTC. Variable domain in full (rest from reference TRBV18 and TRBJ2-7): NAGVMQNPRHLVRRRGQEARLRCSPMKGHSHVYWYRQLPEEGLKFMVYLQKENIIDESGMPKERFSAEFPKEGPSILRIQQVVRGDSAAYFCASSTSDYEQYFGPGTRLTVT.

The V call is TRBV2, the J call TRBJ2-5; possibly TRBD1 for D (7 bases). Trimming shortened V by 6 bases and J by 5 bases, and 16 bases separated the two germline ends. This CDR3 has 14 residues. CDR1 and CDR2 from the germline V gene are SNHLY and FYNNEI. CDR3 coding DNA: TGTGCCAGCAGGGACAGGCATGGGGGGGAGACCCAGTACTTC. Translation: CASRDRHGGETQYF.